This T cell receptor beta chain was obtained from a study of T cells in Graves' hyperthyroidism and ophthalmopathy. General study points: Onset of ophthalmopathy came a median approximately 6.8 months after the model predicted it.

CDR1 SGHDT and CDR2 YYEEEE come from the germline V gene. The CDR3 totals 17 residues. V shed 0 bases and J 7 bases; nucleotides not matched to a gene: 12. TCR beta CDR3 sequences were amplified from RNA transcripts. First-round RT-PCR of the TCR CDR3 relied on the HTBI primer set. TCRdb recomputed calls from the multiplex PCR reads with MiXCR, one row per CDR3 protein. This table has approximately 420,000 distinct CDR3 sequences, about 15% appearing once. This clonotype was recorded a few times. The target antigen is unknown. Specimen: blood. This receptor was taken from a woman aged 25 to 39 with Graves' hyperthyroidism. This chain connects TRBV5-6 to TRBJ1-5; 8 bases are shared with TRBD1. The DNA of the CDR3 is TGTGCCAGCAGCTTGGACAGGGGGTTTGGGACCCCGCAGCCCCAGCATTTT. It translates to CASSLDRGFGTPQPQHF.